This passage covers 25 T cell receptor beta chains from one sample sequenced in a study of OX40 agonist ivuxolimab in advanced cancers. Method: immunoSEQ multiplex PCR; TCRdb's copy keeps in-frame clones and lacks some. This table has about 26,000 clones, around four fifths appearing once. This specimen consisted of CD4+ or CD8+ T cells sorted from blood, obtained in a trial of the OX40 agonist ivuxolimab. The receptors derive from an adult with an advanced solid tumor such as melanoma, head and neck, liver or kidney cancer.

This clone was found once. This chain connects TRBV7-9 to TRBJ2-1, with D possibly TRBD2 on 5 matching bases. This CDR3 contains 14 residues. Per the germline V gene, CDR1 is SEHNR and CDR2 is FQNEAQ (reference sequence). V lost 5 bases to trimming and J lost 6 bases, with 14 bases between them. This chain's CDR3 is CASSEGRVGNEQFF. CDR3 DNA: TGTGCCAGCAGCGAGGGAAGGGTGGGCAATGAGCAGTTCTTC.

CDR3 loop: CASSEKAGGPDTQYF. CDR3 in DNA: TGTGCCAGCAGTGAAAAAGCGGGGGGGCCAGATACGCAGTATTTT. The rearrangement joins TRBV6-1 to TRBJ2-3; 10 positions agree with TRBD2. Trimming cost V 2 bases and J 4 bases; bases outside gene matches: 3. Germline CDR1 MNHNS, CDR2 SASEGT. The CDR3 length is 15 residues.

The chain couples TRBV4-2 to TRBJ1-2; D is ambiguous. Trimming took 3 bases from V and 6 from J, leaving 14 bases between them. This CDR3 spans 14 amino acids. Germline CDR1 LGHNA, CDR2 YNFKEQ. CDR3 DNA sequence: TGTGCCAGCAGCCAGTCACTCGGAGGGAATGGCTACACCTTC. This codes for CASSQSLGGNGYTF.

The genes are TRBV5-4 and TRBJ1-2, with a weak D call TRBD1 (5 bases). V shed 0 bases and J shed 7 bases, with 10 bases lying between them. The CDR3 spans 13 residues. Germline CDR1 reads SGHNT; CDR2 reads YYREEE (reference sequence). This CDR3 reads CASSLVGGRGYTF. CDR3 coding DNA: TGTGCCAGCAGCTTGGTGGGGGGTCGTGGCTACACCTTC.

J is TRBJ2-1 and V is TRBV25-1, with D possibly called TRBD1 or TRBD2 (7 bases each). Germline V gives CDR1 MGHDK, CDR2 SYGVNS. This CDR3 spans 15 amino acids. The V and J ends lost 0 bases and 8 bases respectively, with 14 bases between them. The CDR3 region is CASSEYQGGSDEQFF. CDR3 DNA: TGTGCCAGCAGTGAATATCAGGGGGGGTCGGATGAGCAGTTCTTC.

In its sample, this clone was seen once. This rearrangement joins TRBV6-5 to TRBJ2-7, with no clear D. V was shortened by 2 bases and J by 5 bases, with 13 bases between the two germline ends. Germline V lookup: CDR1 MNHEY, CDR2 SVGAGI. The CDR3 runs to 14 residues. The CDR3 spells CASSYLVGKNEQYF. The CDR3 DNA is TGTGCCAGCAGTTACCTGGTAGGGAAAAACGAGCAGTACTTC.

J is TRBJ1-1 and V is TRBV27; 9 bases agree with TRBD1. This CDR3 comprises 16 residues. The V gene end was trimmed by 3 bases and the J gene end by 5 bases; junction bases not matched to a gene: 10. The germline V gene encodes CDR1 MNHEY and CDR2 SMNVEV (reference sequence). CDR3 in DNA: TGTGCCAGCAGTTTGAACGGGGACAGGGCAGGGACTGAAGCTTTCTTT. Protein sequence: CASSLNGDRAGTEAFF.

This chain connects TRBV27 to TRBJ2-7; D is uncertain. V gave up 4 bases and J gave up 2 bases, with 12 bases separating them. The germline gives CDR1 MNHEY, CDR2 SMNVEV (reference sequence). This CDR3 contains 14 residues. The CDR3 loop reads CASSSTGLTYEQYF. The CDR3 DNA follows: TGTGCCAGCAGTTCTACCGGGCTCACCTACGAGCAGTACTTC.

This chain connects TRBV7-9 to TRBJ2-7; 7 bases line up with TRBD1. This CDR3 has 13 amino acids. CDR1 and CDR2 from the germline V gene are SEHNR and FQNEAQ (reference sequence). With V trimmed by 5 bases and J by 3 bases, 4 bases remained unmatched. CDR3 nucleotides: TGTGCCAGCAGCCGGACAGGCCTCTACGAGCAGTACTTC. Translation gives CASSRTGLYEQYF.

This chain links TRBV5-6 with TRBJ2-7; possibly TRBD2 for D (6 bases). Germline V CDR1 and CDR2: SGHDT, YYEEEE. With 4 bases removed from V and 0 bases from J, the gap between germline ends came to 11 bases. The CDR3 extends over 14 amino acids. CDR3 protein: CASSQWEASYEQYF. The CDR3 bases are TGTGCCAGCAGCCAATGGGAGGCCTCCTACGAGCAGTACTTC. The variable domain in full, with the rest retrieved from reference TRBV5-6 and TRBJ2-7, is DAGVTQSPTHLIKTRGQQVTLRCSPKSGHDTVSWYQQALGQGPQFIFQYYEEEERQRGNFPDRFSGHQFPNYSSELNVNALLLGDSALYLCASSQWEASYEQYFGPGTRLTVT.

In its sample, this clone was seen a few times. The chain carries TRBV11-3 and TRBJ2-3, with D unresolved. The CDR3 spans 14 residues. Per the germline V gene, CDR1 is SGHNT and CDR2 is YENEEA. Trimming stripped 0 bases from V and 5 bases from J, with 9 bases between. The DNA of the CDR3 is TGTGCCAGCAGCTTAGAACCCCCCGAAGATACGCAGTATTTT. It codes for CASSLEPPEDTQYF.

The chain combines TRBV9 with TRBJ2-1, with TRBD2 matching 10 bases. The CDR3 sequence is 15 residues long. V lost 4 bases and J lost 6; bases outside the gene matches: 7. Germline CDR1 SGDLS, CDR2 YYNGEE. DNA of the CDR3: TGTGCCAGCAGCCGAGGGAGCGGGAGGGGCAATGAGCAGTTCTTC. It specifies CASSRGSGRGNEQFF.

The chain is built from TRBV6-1 and TRBJ2-5, with D perhaps matching TRBD2 (6 bases). The CDR3 has 13 amino acids. Deletions cut 1 base from V and 5 bases from J, with 8 bases between. CDR1 is MNHNS, CDR2 SASEGT, per germline. CDR3 coding DNA: TGTGCCAGCAGTGAAGTTCGGGGGGAGACCCAGTACTTC. Translated, it gives CASSEVRGETQYF.

The chain recombines TRBV19 with TRBJ1-2; 8 bases fit TRBD1. Germline trimming cut 3 bases from V and 6 bases from J; bases unmatched to any gene: 9. The CDR3 is made up of 15 amino acids. Germline-derived CDR1 and CDR2 are LNHDA and SQIVND (reference sequence). CDR3 nucleotides: TGTGCCAGTAGTATGGGGCCGACAGGGGCGGATGGCTACACCTTC. Amino acid sequence: CASSMGPTGADGYTF.

This sequence joins TRBV10-3 and TRBJ2-4, with no clear D. Germline loops: CDR1 ENHRY, CDR2 SYGVKD. This CDR3 has 16 residues. V gave up 0 bases and J gave up 3 bases, with 12 bases separating them. This CDR3 is CAISESMGYGKNIQYF. CDR3 bases: TGTGCCATCAGTGAGTCGATGGGGTACGGCAAAAACATTCAGTACTTC.

The CDR3 loop is CASSGLSYEQYF. For the CDR3, the DNA is TGTGCCAGCAGCGGCCTTTCCTACGAGCAGTACTTC. The chain carries TRBV9 and TRBJ2-7; D ambiguous. The CDR3 runs 12 residues. CDR1 is SGDLS, CDR2 YYNGEE, per germline. V dropped 3 bases and J dropped 1 base, with 5 bases sitting between them.

The chain employs TRBV9 and TRBJ2-1; 7 bases fit TRBD1. The CDR3 loop spans 12 amino acids. Germline values: CDR1 SGDLS, CDR2 YYNGEE. Germline trimming cut 0 bases from V and 12 bases from J; bases unmatched to any gene: 3. CDR3 DNA sequence: TGTGCCAGCAGCGTAGAGGGGGCGGTGCAGTTCTTC. The encoded protein is CASSVEGAVQFF. Full variable domain (remainder filled in from reference TRBV9 and TRBJ2-1): DSGVTQTPKHLITATGQRVTLRCSPRSGDLSVYWYQQSLDQGLQFLIQYYNGEERAKGNILERFSAQQFPDLHSELNLSSLELGDSALYFCASSVEGAVQFFGPGTRLTVL.

The genes are TRBV27 and TRBJ1-6; 9 bases align to TRBD1. The trim removed 6 bases at V and 6 bases at J, leaving 18 bases unmatched. The CDR3 length is 19 residues. Germline loops: CDR1 MNHEY, CDR2 SMNVEV (reference sequence). This chain's CDR3 is CASSSGTGPLISLNSPLHF. The DNA for the CDR3 is TGTGCCAGCAGCTCCGGGACAGGGCCCTTAATCTCCCTTAATTCACCCCTCCACTTT.

The count of this clone is one. The chain couples TRBV6-5 to TRBJ1-3, with D unresolved. The V end lost 0 bases, the J end lost 0 bases, and 6 bases lay between the germline ends. There are 15 residues in the CDR3. The germline V gene encodes CDR1 MNHEY and CDR2 SVGAGI. The CDR3: CASSYSTYSGNTIYF. DNA of the CDR3: TGTGCCAGCAGTTACTCCACCTACTCTGGAAACACCATATATTTT.

This chain uses TRBV9 with TRBJ1-5; a possible D gene is TRBD1 (6 bases). V lost 0 bases and J lost 1, with 8 bases in between. The V gene's germline CDR1 is SGDLS and CDR2 YYNGEE. The CDR3 loop spans 15 amino acids. The CDR3 region has the DNA TGTGCCAGCAGCGTAGGGGGGGCCAGCAATCAGCCCCAGCATTTT. This sequence encodes CASSVGGASNQPQHF.

The rearrangement joins TRBV4-1 to TRBJ1-6; 7 bases fit TRBD1. The CDR3 is 14 residues long. The V gene's germline CDR1 is MGHRA and CDR2 YSYEKL. Germline trimming cut 0 bases from V and 8 bases from J; bases unmatched to any gene: 1. Written as DNA, the CDR3 is TGCGCCAGCAGCCAAGAACAGGGGTATTCACCCCTCCACTTT. It encodes CASSQEQGYSPLHF.

This clone has a handful of counts. This chain uses TRBV6-5 with TRBJ1-5; no clear D gene. This CDR3 has 14 amino acids. V was cut by 0 bases and J by 11 bases, with 14 bases left in between. Germline assignment: CDR1 MNHEY and CDR2 SVGAGI. In DNA form, the CDR3 reads TGTGCCAGCAGTTACTCCGGTCCCCCTGAGGCCCAGCATTTT. Its translation is CASSYSGPPEAQHF.

The chain is built from TRBV7-3 and TRBJ2-2, with a possible D match to TRBD2 (6 bases). The germline V and J ends were trimmed by 7 bases and 5 bases, with 17 bases remaining between them. From germline, CDR1 is SGHTA and CDR2 FQGTGA. The CDR3 is made up of 15 amino acids. CDR3 DNA: TGTGCCAGCAATCCTTTGGGGGACTTAACCGGGGAGCTGTTTTTT. Its protein is CASNPLGDLTGELFF.

This clone has a single count. This rearrangement joins TRBV4-2 to TRBJ2-1; 10 bases map to TRBD2. With 1 base clipped from V and 7 bases from J, the junction kept 13 bases outside the gene matches. Germline assignment: CDR1 LGHNA and CDR2 YNFKEQ. The CDR3 contains 18 residues. CDR3 protein: CASSQVLSKRGGQNEQFF. CDR3 DNA sequence: TGTGCCAGCAGCCAAGTTCTCAGTAAGCGGGGGGGCCAGAATGAGCAGTTCTTC.

This chain connects TRBV14 to TRBJ2-1; D remains ambiguous. The germline V gene encodes CDR1 SGHDN and CDR2 FVKESK. The CDR3 covers 13 residues. V was trimmed by 4 bases and J by 6 bases, leaving 10 bases between them. The CDR3 spells CASSRPSPNEQFF. The CDR3 nucleotides read TGTGCCAGCAGCCGCCCCTCCCCCAATGAGCAGTTCTTC.